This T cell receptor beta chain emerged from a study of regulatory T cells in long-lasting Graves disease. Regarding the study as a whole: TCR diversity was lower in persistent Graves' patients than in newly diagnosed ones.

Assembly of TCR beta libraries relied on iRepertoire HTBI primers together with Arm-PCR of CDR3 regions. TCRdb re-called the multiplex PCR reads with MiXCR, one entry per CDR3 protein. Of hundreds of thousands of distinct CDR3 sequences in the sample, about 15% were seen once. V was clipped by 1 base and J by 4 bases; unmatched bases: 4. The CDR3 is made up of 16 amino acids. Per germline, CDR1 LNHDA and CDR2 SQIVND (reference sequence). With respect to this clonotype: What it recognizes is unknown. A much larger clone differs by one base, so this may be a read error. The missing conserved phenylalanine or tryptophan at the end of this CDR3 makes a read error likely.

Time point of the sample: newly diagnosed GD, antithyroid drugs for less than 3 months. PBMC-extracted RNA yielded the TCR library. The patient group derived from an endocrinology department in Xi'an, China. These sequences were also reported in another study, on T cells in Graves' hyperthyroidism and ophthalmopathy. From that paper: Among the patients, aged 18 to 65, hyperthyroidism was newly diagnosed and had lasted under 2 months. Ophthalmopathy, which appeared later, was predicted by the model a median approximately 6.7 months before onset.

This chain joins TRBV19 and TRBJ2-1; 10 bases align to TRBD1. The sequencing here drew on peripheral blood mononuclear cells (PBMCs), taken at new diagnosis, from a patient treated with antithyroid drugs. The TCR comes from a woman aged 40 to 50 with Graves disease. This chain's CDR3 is CASSIVGTGVYNEQFL. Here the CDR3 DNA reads TGTGCCAGTAGTATAGTTGGGACAGGGGTTTACAATGAGCAGTTCCTC.